The 28 T cell receptor beta chains reported below all come from one sample, sequenced in a study of T-cell memory formation after mild COVID-19. TCRdb reprocessed the 5' RACE reads with MiXCR, giving one entry per CDR3 protein. The profile shows 250,000 or so distinct CDR3 sequences, 18% of them singletons. The sequenced sample was PBMCs or a T cell subset sorted from them (not recorded which). The receptors here all came from a man aged 18 to 30 who had mild COVID-19 (a few samples of this study predate the infection). Cell type and time point are not known.

The sample holds a few counts of this clonotype. This chain joins TRBV3-1 and TRBJ2-1; D remains unclear. CDR3 size: 12 residues. Trimming pared 3 bases from V and 7 bases from J, leaving 7 bases between. The germline V gene has CDR1 LGHDT and CDR2 YNNKEL (reference sequence). CDR3 in amino acids: CASSHEGNEQFF. Here the CDR3 DNA reads TGTGCCAGCAGCCACGAAGGGAATGAGCAGTTCTTC.

The chain carries TRBV6-5 and TRBJ1-2, with 8 nucleotides matching TRBD1. There are 15 residues in the CDR3. Trimming took 0 bases from V and 3 from J; bases not matched to a gene: 3. Germline CDR1 reads MNHEY; CDR2 reads SVGAGI. CDR3 region: CASSYSDRGYYGYTF. Written as DNA, the CDR3 is TGTGCCAGCAGTTACTCAGACAGGGGCTACTATGGCTACACCTTC.

V and J are TRBV7-2 and TRBJ1-3; D is uncertain. The CDR3 spans 15 residues. Per the germline V gene, CDR1 is SGHTA and CDR2 is FQGNSA. Trimming left V 2 bases short and J 2 bases short, with 10 bases between. CDR3 protein: CASSLRVSTGNTIYF. The CDR3, as DNA: TGTGCCAGCAGCTTACGCGTTTCCACTGGAAACACCATATATTTT.

This chain uses TRBV7-3 with TRBJ1-1; 7 bases line up with TRBD1. The germline CDR1 and CDR2 sequences are SGHTA and FQGTGA. V lost 1 base and J lost 0; bases outside the gene matches: 5. CDR3 length: 16 residues. CDR3 sequence (DNA): TGTGCCAGCAGCTTAAGGCCGGGACAGATGAACACTGAAGCTTTCTTT. As protein: CASSLRPGQMNTEAFF.

There are a few counts of this clonotype. The chain joins TRBV4-1 to TRBJ1-1, with unresolved D. This CDR3 has 15 amino acids. Per germline, CDR1 MGHRA and CDR2 YSYEKL. V lost 2 bases and J lost 0, with 10 bases in between. CDR3 nucleotide sequence: TGCGCCAGCAGCCAAAAATATACGTTGAACACTGAAGCTTTCTTT. The encoded protein is CASSQKYTLNTEAFF.

This clonotype was recorded at least ten times. The CDR3 DNA sequence: TGCAGTGCAGGAAGGGGGGCCCCAGAGACCCAGTACTTC. This translates into CSAGRGAPETQYF. This sequence joins TRBV20-1 and TRBJ2-5; D may correspond to TRBD1 or TRBD2 (6 bases each). Trimming took off 6 bases at V and 4 bases at J, with 15 bases between the two ends. This CDR3 comprises 13 residues. The germline V gene has CDR1 DFQATT and CDR2 SNEGSKA (reference sequence).

This clonotype has a handful of counts. The chain employs TRBV24-1 and TRBJ2-3; 8 bases are shared with TRBD2. V trimming: 3 bases; J trimming: 4 bases; junction bases outside the gene matches: 8. Germline V lookup: CDR1 KGHDR, CDR2 SFDVKD. The length of the CDR3 is 16 residues. The CDR3 loop reads CATSDAPGGPSDTQYF. The CDR3 nucleotides are TGTGCCACCAGTGATGCCCCGGGGGGGCCCTCAGATACGCAGTATTTT.

This clonotype was counted between two and nine times. The rearrangement uses TRBV24-1 and TRBJ2-3; no clear D. CDR3 length: 13 amino acids. V lost 2 bases and J lost 6, with 8 bases in between. CDR1 and CDR2 (germline): KGHDR, SFDVKD. The CDR3 sequence: CATSDSPLDTQYF. The CDR3, as DNA: TGTGCCACCAGTGATTCACCCCTCGATACGCAGTATTTT.

This clonotype has only a few counts. This chain links TRBV5-1 with TRBJ2-1; D is possibly TRBD1 or TRBD2 (5 bases each). CDR3 length equals 16 residues. Germline CDR1 reads SGHRS; CDR2 reads YFSETQ. V was shortened by 4 bases and J by 12 bases, with 26 bases between the two germline ends. CDR3 residues: CASSQTPGSPGRGQFF. The DNA for the CDR3 is TGCGCCAGCAGCCAAACTCCAGGGTCCCCGGGGCGTGGGCAGTTCTTC.

This clonotype was seen only a few times. The chain is built from TRBV7-7 and TRBJ2-3; 8 nucleotides align to TRBD2. J was trimmed by 4 bases and V by 5 bases; bases with no gene match: 8. Germline CDR1 SSHAT, CDR2 FNYEAQ (reference sequence). The CDR3 covers 15 residues. This CDR3 is CASSPGTSFPDTQYF. The CDR3 DNA is TGTGCCAGCAGCCCCGGGACTAGTTTTCCAGATACGCAGTATTTT.

This chain connects TRBV7-9 to TRBJ1-1; the D gene is possibly TRBD1 (6 bases). This CDR3 has 14 amino acids. In germline, CDR1 is SEHNR, CDR2 FQNEAQ (reference sequence). With 5 bases removed from V and 0 bases from J, the gap between germline ends came to 10 bases. The DNA of the CDR3 is TGTGCCAGCAGCCGGACAGCGATGAACACTGAAGCTTTCTTT. It codes for CASSRTAMNTEAFF.

This clonotype was found a few times. V and J are TRBV18 and TRBJ2-3; perhaps TRBD2 as D (5 bases). In germline, CDR1 is KGHSH, CDR2 LQKENI. The CDR3 extends over 14 amino acids. V dropped 6 bases and J dropped 1 base, with 11 bases sitting between them. CDR3 amino acids: CASSITRGTDTQYF. In DNA, the CDR3 is TGTGCCAGCTCTATCACTAGGGGCACAGATACGCAGTATTTT.

This clonotype has just a few counts. This CDR3 is CASSEAWGYTF. DNA of the CDR3: TGTGCCAGCAGTGAAGCTTGGGGCTACACCTTC. The chain recombines TRBV2 with TRBJ1-2; D is unclear. Germline V gene sequence: CDR1 SNHLY, CDR2 FYNNEI. CDR3 size: 11 residues. V shed 0 bases and J shed 8 bases, with 4 bases lying between them.

This clonotype was seen more than once but under ten times. The CDR3 DNA reads TGTGCCAGCAGCCCAGGACAGGTCAATGACGGCTACACCTTC. It specifies CASSPGQVNDGYTF. The chain joins TRBV7-3 to TRBJ1-2; 7 bases align to TRBD1. V lost 5 bases and J lost 8; bases outside the gene matches: 11. This CDR3 spans 14 amino acids. Per germline, CDR1 SGHTA and CDR2 FQGTGA.

There are a few counts of this clonotype. The rearrangement joins TRBV5-1 to TRBJ2-5; no firm D call. Between the trimmed V and J ends, which lost 0 bases and 5 bases, there was a span of 14 bases. The CDR3 is 15 residues long. The germline V gene encodes CDR1 SGHRS and CDR2 YFSETQ. The DNA of the CDR3 is TGCGCCAGCAGCTTGGCCCCGGTCCCCTCGGAGACCCAGTACTTC. As protein: CASSLAPVPSETQYF.

This clonotype was found many times. The chain joins TRBV7-2 to TRBJ1-4; D is undetermined. V dropped 6 bases and J dropped 4 bases, with 3 bases sitting between them. In germline, CDR1 is SGHTA, CDR2 FQGNSA. This CDR3 comprises 11 residues. The CDR3 region is CASRLNEKLFF. DNA for the CDR3: TGTGCCAGCAGACTTAATGAAAAACTGTTTTTT.

This clonotype has a handful of counts. The V call is TRBV25-1, the J call TRBJ2-2; TRBD2 matches at 7 bases. Losses at the gene ends were 3 bases for V and 6 bases for J; bases not matched to a gene: 4. Germline assignment: CDR1 MGHDK and CDR2 SYGVNS. CDR3 length equals 14 residues. The CDR3, as DNA: TGTGCCAGCAGTGAGGCGGGGGAGGCCGGGGAGCTGTTTTTT. Translated: CASSEAGEAGELFF.

In this sample, this clonotype turned up a few times. V is TRBV6-2 or TRBV6-3 and J is TRBJ2-1; D not resolved. Trimming pared 3 bases from V and 0 bases from J, leaving 9 bases between. CDR1 and CDR2 (germline): MNHEY, SVGEGT. The CDR3 runs to 15 residues. The CDR3 sequence is CASSYGYSSYNEQFF. As DNA, the CDR3 is TGTGCCAGCAGTTATGGGTACAGCTCCTACAATGAGCAGTTCTTC.

The chain uses TRBV2 and TRBJ2-7; D perhaps matches TRBD1 (6 bases). Germline CDR1 reads SNHLY; CDR2 reads FYNNEI. The length of the CDR3 is 13 residues. With 6 bases removed from V and 6 bases from J, the gap between germline ends came to 15 bases. Written as DNA, the CDR3 is TGTGCCAGCAGACCCACAGGGTTCACCGAGCAGTACGTC. Translated: CASRPTGFTEQYV.

The V and J genes are TRBV27 and TRBJ2-3, with TRBD2 identical over 7 bases. The CDR3 runs to 15 residues. Germline V CDR1 and CDR2: MNHEY, SMNVEV (reference sequence). Trimming at V came to 2 bases and at J to 6 bases, leaving 8 bases not matched to a gene. As DNA, the CDR3 is TGTGCCAGCAGTTTACCCGGGGGAGGGTATGATACGCAGTATTTT. This codes for CASSLPGGGYDTQYF.

This clonotype was counted a few times. The chain carries TRBV20-1 and TRBJ1-1, with 7 bases fitting TRBD1. This CDR3 has 14 amino acids. Germline CDR1 reads DFQATT; CDR2 reads SNEGSKA (reference sequence). V trimming: 0 bases; J trimming: 6 bases; junction bases outside the gene matches: 7. CDR3 sequence reads: CSARDHRGSAEAFF. CDR3 sequence (DNA): TGCAGTGCTAGAGATCACAGGGGCTCCGCTGAAGCTTTCTTT.

This clonotype was counted only a few times. The chain carries TRBV24-1 and TRBJ2-3; 7 bases are a match to TRBD1. J lost 0 bases, V lost 4 bases, and 6 bases had no gene match. The CDR3 consists of 16 residues. CDR1 and CDR2 from the germline V gene are KGHDR and SFDVKD. CDR3 nucleotides: TGTGCCACCAGTGACCCAGGGGGTCCGAGCACAGATACGCAGTATTTT. Its protein product is CATSDPGGPSTDTQYF.

The chain uses TRBV11-2 and TRBJ2-1, with 9 bases that match TRBD1. The CDR3 totals 14 residues. V lost 5 bases and J lost 9; bases outside the gene matches: 8. CDR1 is SGHAT, CDR2 FQNNGV, per germline. The CDR3 DNA follows: TGTGCCAGCAGCCCGCCGGACAGGGGTCCTGAGCAGTTCTTC. It encodes CASSPPDRGPEQFF.

This clonotype has a handful of counts. This rearrangement joins TRBV18 to TRBJ2-1; TRBD2 matches 10 bases. The length of the CDR3 is 16 residues. J gave up 10 bases and V 6 bases, and 15 bases lay outside the gene matches. The germline V gene encodes CDR1 KGHSH and CDR2 LQKENI. The CDR3 sequence is CASSSAASGGFEEQFF. The DNA for the CDR3 is TGTGCCAGCTCGTCCGCCGCTAGCGGGGGATTTGAGGAGCAGTTCTTC.

The chain couples TRBV5-4 to TRBJ2-2; D is uncertain. V was trimmed by 4 bases and J by 7 bases, leaving 5 bases between them. The CDR3 runs 11 residues. Per germline, CDR1 SGHNT and CDR2 YYREEE (reference sequence). The CDR3 DNA sequence: TGTGCCAGCAGCGGGATCGGGGAGCTGTTTTTT. This codes for CASSGIGELFF.

The chain couples TRBV5-6 to TRBJ1-1; 10 bases agree with TRBD1. Trimming cost V 0 bases and J 6 bases; bases outside gene matches: 2. The CDR3 is made up of 14 amino acids. Germline assignment: CDR1 SGHDT and CDR2 YYEEEE. The CDR3 spells CASSLADRGSEAFF. CDR3 nucleotides: TGTGCCAGCAGCTTGGCGGACAGGGGGTCTGAAGCTTTCTTT.

The chain joins TRBV5-1 to TRBJ2-1, with 9 bases aligning to TRBD2. The CDR3 totals 14 residues. Germline assignment: CDR1 SGHRS and CDR2 YFSETQ. J lost 10 bases, V lost 0 bases, and 5 bases had no gene match. The CDR3, as DNA: TGCGCCAGCAGCTTGGCCCTAGCGGGGAACGAGCAGTTCTTC. Protein sequence: CASSLALAGNEQFF.

This clonotype has just a few counts. V gene TRBV10-1 combines with J gene TRBJ2-5, with TRBD1 matching over 7 bases. Trimming at V came to 3 bases and at J to 4 bases, leaving 11 bases not matched to a gene. This CDR3 has 16 amino acids. Germline V gives CDR1 WNHNN, CDR2 SYGVQD (reference sequence). The CDR3 sequence is CASSEMGRGIGETQYF. The CDR3 DNA follows: TGCGCCAGCAGTGAAATGGGCAGGGGGATTGGAGAGACCCAGTACTTC.